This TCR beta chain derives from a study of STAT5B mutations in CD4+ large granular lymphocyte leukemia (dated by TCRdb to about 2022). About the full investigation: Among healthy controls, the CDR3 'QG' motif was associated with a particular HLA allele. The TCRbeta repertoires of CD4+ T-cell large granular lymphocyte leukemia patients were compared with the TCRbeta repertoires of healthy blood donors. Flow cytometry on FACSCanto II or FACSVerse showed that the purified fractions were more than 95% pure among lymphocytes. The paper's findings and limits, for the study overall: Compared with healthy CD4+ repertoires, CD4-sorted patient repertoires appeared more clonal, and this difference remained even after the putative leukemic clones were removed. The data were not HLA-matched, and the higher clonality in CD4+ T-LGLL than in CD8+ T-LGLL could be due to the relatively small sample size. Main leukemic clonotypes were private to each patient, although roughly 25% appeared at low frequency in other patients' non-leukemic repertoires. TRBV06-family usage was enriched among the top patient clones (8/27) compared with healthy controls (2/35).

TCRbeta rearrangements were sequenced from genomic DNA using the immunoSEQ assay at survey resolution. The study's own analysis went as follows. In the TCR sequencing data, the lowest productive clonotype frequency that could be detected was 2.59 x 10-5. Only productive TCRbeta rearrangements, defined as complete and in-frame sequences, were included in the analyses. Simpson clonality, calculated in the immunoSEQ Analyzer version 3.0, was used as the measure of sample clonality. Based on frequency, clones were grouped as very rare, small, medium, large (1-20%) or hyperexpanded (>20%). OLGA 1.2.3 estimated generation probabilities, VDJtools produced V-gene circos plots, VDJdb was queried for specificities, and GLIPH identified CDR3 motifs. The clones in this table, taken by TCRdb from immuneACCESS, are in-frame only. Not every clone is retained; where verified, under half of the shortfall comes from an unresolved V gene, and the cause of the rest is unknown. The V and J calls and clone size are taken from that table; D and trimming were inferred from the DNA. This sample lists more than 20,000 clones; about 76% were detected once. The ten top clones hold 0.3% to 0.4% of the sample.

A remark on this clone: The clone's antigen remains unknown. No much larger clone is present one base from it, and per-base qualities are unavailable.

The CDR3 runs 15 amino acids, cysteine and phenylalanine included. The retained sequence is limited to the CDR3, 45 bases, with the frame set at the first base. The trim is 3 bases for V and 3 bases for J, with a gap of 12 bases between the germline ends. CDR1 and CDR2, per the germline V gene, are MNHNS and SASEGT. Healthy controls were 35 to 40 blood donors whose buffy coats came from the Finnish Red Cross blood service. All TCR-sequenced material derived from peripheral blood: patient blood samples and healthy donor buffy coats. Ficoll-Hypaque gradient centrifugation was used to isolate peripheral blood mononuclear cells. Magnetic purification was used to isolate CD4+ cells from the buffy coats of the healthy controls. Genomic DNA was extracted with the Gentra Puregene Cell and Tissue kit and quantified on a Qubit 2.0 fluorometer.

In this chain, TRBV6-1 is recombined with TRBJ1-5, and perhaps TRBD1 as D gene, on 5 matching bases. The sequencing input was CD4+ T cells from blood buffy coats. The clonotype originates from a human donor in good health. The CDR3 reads CASSEAGRNNQPQHF. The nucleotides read TGTGCCAGCAGTGAGGCGGGGCGGAACAATCAGCCCCAGCATTTT.